These T cell receptor beta chains were read from a single sample in a study of blood T cell repertoires in COVID-19. Measured with immunoSEQ multiplex PCR; TCRdb has only the in-frame clones, and not every one. Of around 230,000 clones detected, roughly 85% appear once; the ten largest clones hold 4.5% to 6%. Sequences were obtained from peripheral blood. These receptors were collected from a man aged 50-60 years with COVID-19, enrolled during active disease. Each CDR3 is given with its conserved first and last residue. Fields, in order: J gene, D gene, V gene, clone size, CDR3 DNA, CDR3 protein. D genes are given only for firm matches. Size tells how often a clone was seen (once, few, many) or the class of an expanded clone, and some rows leave it out.

J: TRBJ2-5
D: -
V: TRBV5-1
size: -
DNA: TGCGCCAGCAGCTTGGAGGAGATCGGTAGGCGGGAGACCCAGTACTTC
CDR3: CASSLEEIGRRETQYF

J: TRBJ2-7
D: -
V: TRBV7-2
size: -
DNA: TGTGCCAGCAGCTTACAGGTGTGCGGGTACGAGCAGTACTTC
CDR3: CASSLQVCGYEQYF

J: TRBJ1-5
D: TRBD1
V: TRBV28
size: -
DNA: TGTGCCAGCAGCCTTACAGGGGGCAGGCAGCCCCAGCATTTT
CDR3: CASSLTGGRQPQHF

J: TRBJ1-1
D: -
V: TRBV5-1
size: -
DNA: TGCGCCAGCAGCCCCCCGGGAAGGGTGGGCACTGAAGCTTTCTTT
CDR3: CASSPPGRVGTEAFF

J: TRBJ1-1
D: -
V: TRBV4-1
size: -
DNA: TGCGCCAGCAGCCAAGACTCCCAGGGGACGGACATGAACACTGAAGCTTTCTTT
CDR3: CASSQDSQGTDMNTEAFF

J: TRBJ2-1
D: -
V: TRBV6-4
size: -
DNA: TGTGCCAGCAGCTATTCTAGCGAGGCCTACAATGAGCAGTTCTTC
CDR3: CASSYSSEAYNEQFF

J: TRBJ2-7
D: TRBD1
V: TRBV7-2
size: few
DNA: TGTGCCAGCAGCTTAGAGCGTTGGACAGGGGTCTCCTACGAGCAGTACTTC
CDR3: CASSLERWTGVSYEQYF

J: TRBJ2-7
D: -
V: TRBV18
size: -
DNA: TGTGCCAGCTCACCATTGATCAACGGCGAGCAGTACTTC
CDR3: CASSPLINGEQYF

J: TRBJ2-7
D: -
V: TRBV7-9
size: few
DNA: TGTGCCAGCAGCTTTGCGTACGAGCAGTACTTC
CDR3: CASSFAYEQYF

J: TRBJ2-7
D: TRBD1
V: TRBV4-3
size: -
DNA: TGCGCCAGCAGCCAGACAGGGCCCAGCTCCTACGAGCAGTACTTC
CDR3: CASSQTGPSSYEQYF

J: TRBJ1-5
D: -
V: TRBV2
size: -
DNA: TGTGCCAGCAGTGAGGGCAGAAATCAGCCCCAGCATTTT
CDR3: CASSEGRNQPQHF

J: TRBJ1-1
D: -
V: TRBV18
size: -
DNA: TGTGCCAGCTCCCCCAAACCGGGGAACACTGAAGCTTTCTTT
CDR3: CASSPKPGNTEAFF

J: TRBJ2-2
D: TRBD1
V: TRBV23-1
size: -
DNA: TGCGCCAGCAGTCTCCCCGGGACAGGGGGCGAGGCCGGGGAGCTGTTTTTT
CDR3: CASSLPGTGGEAGELFF

J: TRBJ2-2
D: TRBD1
V: TRBV6-5
size: -
DNA: TGTGCCAGCAGCCGGACAGGGGAAAATGGGGGGGAGCTGTTTTTT
CDR3: CASSRTGENGGELFF

J: TRBJ1-2
D: TRBD1
V: TRBV19
size: -
DNA: TGTGCCAGTAGTGGAGACAGGGGAATGGGAGGCTACACCTTC
CDR3: CASSGDRGMGGYTF

J: TRBJ1-4
D: -
V: TRBV3-1/TRBV3-2
size: -
DNA: TGTGCCAGCGCCCTCCAGACAACGAATCTAAAACTGTTTTTT
CDR3: CASALQTTNLKLFF

J: TRBJ1-2
D: TRBD1
V: TRBV4-3
size: -
DNA: TGCGCCAGCAGCCAAGATCTGGAGACAGGGTATGGCTACACCTTC
CDR3: CASSQDLETGYGYTF

J: TRBJ2-5
D: TRBD2
V: TRBV9
size: few
DNA: TGTGCCAGCAGCTCCGGGGGGTTCGCTGAGACCCAGTACTTC
CDR3: CASSSGGFAETQYF

J: TRBJ2-3
D: TRBD2
V: TRBV3-1/TRBV3-2
size: -
DNA: TGTGCCAGCAGCCCCCTGGGGGGGAGCGATACGCAGTATTTT
CDR3: CASSPLGGSDTQYF

J: TRBJ2-3
D: -
V: TRBV9
size: -
DNA: TGTGCCAGCAGCGTCCTTTCTAGCACAGATACGCAGTATTTT
CDR3: CASSVLSSTDTQYF

J: TRBJ2-7
D: TRBD2
V: TRBV30
size: -
DNA: TGTGCCTGGAGTGTACTAGCGGGGGGGCCGGGGGAGCAGTACTTC
CDR3: CAWSVLAGGPGEQYF

J: TRBJ1-4
D: -
V: TRBV9
size: -
DNA: TGTGCCAGCAGCGTGAGGGGGGGGACCCCAGATGAAAAACTGTTTTTT
CDR3: CASSVRGGTPDEKLFF

J: TRBJ1-1
D: -
V: TRBV2
size: -
DNA: TGTGCCAGCAGCGGGAGCAGCTGGAACACTGAAGCTTTCTTT
CDR3: CASSGSSWNTEAFF

J: TRBJ2-1
D: TRBD1
V: TRBV5-8
size: few
DNA: TGTGCCAGCAGCTACTATACAGGGGGCTCCTACAATGAGCAGTTCTTC
CDR3: CASSYYTGGSYNEQFF

J: TRBJ2-7
D: TRBD1
V: TRBV5-4
size: -
DNA: TGTGCCAGCAGCCTGACAGGGACACTCTCCTACGAGCAGTACTTC
CDR3: CASSLTGTLSYEQYF

J: TRBJ1-2
D: -
V: TRBV24-1
size: -
DNA: TGTGCCACCAGTGACCGAACAGGGTTGGGCGGCTACACCTTC
CDR3: CATSDRTGLGGYTF

J: TRBJ2-2
D: -
V: TRBV19
size: -
DNA: TGTGCCAGTATCCAGGGAAAGGGGGAGCTGTTTTTT
CDR3: CASIQGKGELFF

J: TRBJ1-1
D: -
V: TRBV2
size: -
DNA: TGTGCCAGCTTACAGCAAAACACTGAAGCTTTCTTT
CDR3: CASLQQNTEAFF

J: TRBJ2-3
D: TRBD2
V: TRBV5-8
size: -
DNA: TGTGCCAGCAGCTCCGCGGCCAGCGGGGGGGTGGCAGATACGCAGTATTTT
CDR3: CASSSAASGGVADTQYF

J: TRBJ1-1
D: -
V: TRBV5-6
size: -
DNA: TGTGCCAGCAGCTTTAGACAGCTGAGTCTTGAAGCTTTCTTT
CDR3: CASSFRQLSLEAFF

J: TRBJ1-2
D: TRBD1
V: TRBV27
size: -
DNA: TGTGCCAGCAGTCCCGGGACAGGGGGCGCAGGCTACACCTTC
CDR3: CASSPGTGGAGYTF

J: TRBJ1-3
D: -
V: TRBV5-3
size: -
DNA: TGTGCCAGAAGACAACGCTCTGGAAACACCATATATTTT
CDR3: CARRQRSGNTIYF

J: TRBJ2-7
D: TRBD1
V: TRBV23-1
size: -
DNA: TGCGCCAGCAGTTGGGGACAGACCTACGAGCAGTACTTC
CDR3: CASSWGQTYEQYF

J: TRBJ1-1
D: -
V: TRBV28
size: few
DNA: TGTGCCAGCAGTTCGCCAGGGAACACTGAAGCTTTCTTT
CDR3: CASSSPGNTEAFF

J: TRBJ2-1
D: -
V: TRBV7-3
size: -
DNA: TGTGCCAGCAGCTTAGGGCAGGGAACGTACAATGAGCAGTTCTTC
CDR3: CASSLGQGTYNEQFF

J: TRBJ1-2
D: -
V: TRBV4-1
size: -
DNA: TGCGCCAGCAGCCATCAGGGAATCGGGTATGGCTACACCTTC
CDR3: CASSHQGIGYGYTF

J: TRBJ2-7
D: -
V: TRBV6-5
size: -
DNA: TGTGCCAGCAGTTACCTCGGGTCCTACGAGCAGTACTTC
CDR3: CASSYLGSYEQYF

J: TRBJ2-7
D: TRBD2
V: TRBV2
size: few
DNA: TGTGCCAGCAATCTAGCGGGGGGGCGAGAGCAGTACTTC
CDR3: CASNLAGGREQYF

J: TRBJ2-1
D: TRBD2
V: TRBV7-2
size: -
DNA: TGTGCCAGCAGCCCTCAGGCTAGCGGGGGATACAATGAGCAGTTCTTC
CDR3: CASSPQASGGYNEQFF

J: TRBJ1-6
D: -
V: TRBV7-2
size: -
DNA: TGTGCCAGCAGCTTAAACGGGGAATATAGTTCACCCCTCCACTTT
CDR3: CASSLNGEYSSPLHF

J: TRBJ2-3
D: -
V: TRBV18
size: -
DNA: TGTGCCAGCTCACCAACCGGGGATACGCAGTATTTT
CDR3: CASSPTGDTQYF

J: TRBJ1-4
D: TRBD1
V: TRBV11-2
size: -
DNA: TGTGCCAGCAGCGCCGGACAGGGTGAGGGTGAAAAACTGTTTTTT
CDR3: CASSAGQGEGEKLFF

J: TRBJ2-7
D: -
V: TRBV18
size: -
DNA: TGTGCCAGCTCACCACCGGAACGGGATGTGCAGTACTTC
CDR3: CASSPPERDVQYF

J: TRBJ1-3
D: -
V: TRBV6-6
size: -
DNA: TGTGCCAGCGGAGCACAGGGTTCTGGAAACACCATATATTTT
CDR3: CASGAQGSGNTIYF

J: TRBJ2-7
D: TRBD2
V: TRBV12-3/TRBV12-4
size: -
DNA: TGTGCCAGCAGTAATATTTGGGGGGGCGAGCAGTACTTC
CDR3: CASSNIWGGEQYF

J: TRBJ1-5
D: -
V: TRBV6-5
size: once
DNA: TGTGCCAGCAGGAGGCATAGCAATCAGCCCCAGCATTTT
CDR3: CASRRHSNQPQHF

J: TRBJ2-5
D: -
V: TRBV18
size: -
DNA: TGTGCCAGCTCTCCGACAGCCGAAGGTGCCCAGTACTTC
CDR3: CASSPTAEGAQYF

J: TRBJ2-3
D: -
V: TRBV7-3
size: -
DNA: TGTGCCAGCAGCCCCCTAGGCACAGATACGCAGTATTTT
CDR3: CASSPLGTDTQYF

J: TRBJ2-4
D: -
V: TRBV11-1
size: -
DNA: TGTGCCAGTCAGCCTGCTGGAGGGGACATTCAGTACTTC
CDR3: CASQPAGGDIQYF

J: TRBJ2-5
D: TRBD1
V: TRBV6-1
size: few
DNA: TGTGCCAGCAGTGAAGGGACAGGGCTGGCCATGTACCAAGAGACCCAGTACTTC
CDR3: CASSEGTGLAMYQETQYF

J: TRBJ1-3
D: TRBD1
V: TRBV27
size: -
DNA: TGTGCCAGCAGTTTAGGAAGAATTTCCAAAACCGGGACAGGGGTCGAAAACACCATATATTTT
CDR3: CASSLGRISKTGTGVENTIYF

J: TRBJ2-5
D: TRBD2
V: TRBV5-1
size: -
DNA: TGCGCCAGCAGCTCGGGACTAGCGGGGGGCTCAGAGACCCAGTACTTC
CDR3: CASSSGLAGGSETQYF

J: TRBJ1-1
D: -
V: TRBV19
size: once
DNA: TGTGCCAGTAGTATAGTAGGGGGGAACACTGAAGCTTTCTTT
CDR3: CASSIVGGNTEAFF

J: TRBJ2-1
D: -
V: TRBV14
size: -
DNA: TGTGCCAGCAGCCAATATCATGAGCAGTTCTTC
CDR3: CASSQYHEQFF

J: TRBJ2-6
D: -
V: TRBV7-2
size: once
DNA: TGTGCCAGCAGCTTAGCGGGGAGCTCTGGGGCCAACGTCCTGACTTTC
CDR3: CASSLAGSSGANVLTF

J: TRBJ1-2
D: TRBD1
V: TRBV7-3
size: -
DNA: TGTGCCAGCAGCTTACAGGCAGGGGGCGCTTGGAATGGCTACACCTTC
CDR3: CASSLQAGGAWNGYTF

J: TRBJ1-5
D: -
V: TRBV6-4
size: -
DNA: TGTGCCAGCAGTGTGGAGGGCGGTCAGCCCCAGCATTTT
CDR3: CASSVEGGQPQHF

J: TRBJ2-2
D: TRBD1
V: TRBV6-8
size: -
DNA: TGTGCCGGCGCCGGGACAGGGAACACCGGGGAGCTGTTTTTT
CDR3: CAGAGTGNTGELFF

J: TRBJ2-1
D: TRBD2
V: TRBV28
size: -
DNA: TGTGCCAGCAGCTTTACTAGCGGGGGGTCTTACAATGAGCAGTTCTTC
CDR3: CASSFTSGGSYNEQFF